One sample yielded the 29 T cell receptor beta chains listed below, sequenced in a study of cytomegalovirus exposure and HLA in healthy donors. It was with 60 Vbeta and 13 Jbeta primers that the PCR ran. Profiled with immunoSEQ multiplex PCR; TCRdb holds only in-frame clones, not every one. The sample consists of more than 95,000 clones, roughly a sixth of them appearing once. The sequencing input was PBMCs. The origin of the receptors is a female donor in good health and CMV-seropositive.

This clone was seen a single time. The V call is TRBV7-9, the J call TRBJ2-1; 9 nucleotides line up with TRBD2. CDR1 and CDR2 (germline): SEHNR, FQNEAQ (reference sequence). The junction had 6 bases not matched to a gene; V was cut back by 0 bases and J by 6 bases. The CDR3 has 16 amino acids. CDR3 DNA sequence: TGTGCCAGCAGCTTAGCCGGCGGGAGGGCCACCAATGAGCAGTTCTTC. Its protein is CASSLAGGRATNEQFF.

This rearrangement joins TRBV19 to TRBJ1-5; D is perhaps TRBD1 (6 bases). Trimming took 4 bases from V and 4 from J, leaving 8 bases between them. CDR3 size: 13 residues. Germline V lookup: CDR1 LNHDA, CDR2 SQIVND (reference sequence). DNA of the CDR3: TGTGCCAGTAGTAGCCAGGGGAATCAGCCCCAGCATTTT. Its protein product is CASSSQGNQPQHF.

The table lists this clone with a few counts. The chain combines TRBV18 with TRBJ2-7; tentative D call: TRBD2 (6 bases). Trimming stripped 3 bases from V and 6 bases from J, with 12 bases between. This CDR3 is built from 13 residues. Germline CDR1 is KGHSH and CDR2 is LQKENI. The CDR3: CASSPTRDSEQYF. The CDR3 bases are TGTGCCAGCTCACCCACCAGGGACTCCGAGCAGTACTTC. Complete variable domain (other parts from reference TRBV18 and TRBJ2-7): NAGVMQNPRHLVRRRGQEARLRCSPMKGHSHVYWYRQLPEEGLKFMVYLQKENIIDESGMPKERFSAEFPKEGPSILRIQQVVRGDSAAYFCASSPTRDSEQYFGPGTRLTVT.

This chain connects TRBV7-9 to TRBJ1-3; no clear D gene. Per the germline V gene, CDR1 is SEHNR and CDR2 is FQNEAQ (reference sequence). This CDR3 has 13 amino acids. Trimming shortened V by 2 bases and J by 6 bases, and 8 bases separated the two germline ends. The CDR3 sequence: CASSLRGENTIYF. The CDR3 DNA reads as TGTGCCAGCAGCTTACGGGGAGAAAACACCATATATTTT.

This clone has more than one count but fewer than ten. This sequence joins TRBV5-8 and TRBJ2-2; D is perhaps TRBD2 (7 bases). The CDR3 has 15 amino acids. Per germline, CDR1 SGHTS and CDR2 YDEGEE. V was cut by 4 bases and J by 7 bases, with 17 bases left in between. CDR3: CASSPLGGAVGELFF. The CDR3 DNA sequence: TGTGCCAGCAGCCCCCTTGGGGGGGCGGTCGGGGAGCTGTTTTTT.

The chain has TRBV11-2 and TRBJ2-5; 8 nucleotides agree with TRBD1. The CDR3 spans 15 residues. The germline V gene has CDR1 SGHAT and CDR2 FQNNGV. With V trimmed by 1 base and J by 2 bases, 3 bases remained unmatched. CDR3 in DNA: TGTGCCAGCAGCTTAGGAACAGGGGGACAAGAGACCCAGTACTTC. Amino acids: CASSLGTGGQETQYF.

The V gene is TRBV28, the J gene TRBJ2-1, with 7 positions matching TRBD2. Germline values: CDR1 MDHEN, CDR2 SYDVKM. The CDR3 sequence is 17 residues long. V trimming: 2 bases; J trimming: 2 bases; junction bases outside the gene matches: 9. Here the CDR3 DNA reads TGTGCCAGCAGTTTAGGGCGGCGGGAGAGCCCCTACAATGAGCAGTTCTTC. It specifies CASSLGRRESPYNEQFF.

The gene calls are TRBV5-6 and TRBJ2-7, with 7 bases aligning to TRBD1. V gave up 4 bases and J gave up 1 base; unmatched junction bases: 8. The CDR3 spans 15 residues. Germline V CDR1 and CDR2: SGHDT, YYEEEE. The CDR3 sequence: CASSGTDLPSYEQYF. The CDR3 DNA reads TGTGCCAGCAGCGGGACAGACTTACCTTCCTACGAGCAGTACTTC.

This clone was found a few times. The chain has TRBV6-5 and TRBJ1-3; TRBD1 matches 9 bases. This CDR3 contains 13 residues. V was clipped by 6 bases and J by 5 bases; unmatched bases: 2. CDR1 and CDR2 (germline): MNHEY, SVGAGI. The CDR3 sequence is CASRGQGRNTIYF. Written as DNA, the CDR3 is TGTGCCAGCAGGGGACAGGGTAGAAACACCATATATTTT.

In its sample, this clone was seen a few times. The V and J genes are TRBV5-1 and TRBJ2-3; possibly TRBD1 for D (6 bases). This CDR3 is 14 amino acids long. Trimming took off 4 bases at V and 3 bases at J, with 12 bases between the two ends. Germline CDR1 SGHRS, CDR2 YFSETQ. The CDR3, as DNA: TGCGCCAGCAGCCAGCGCCAGGGGACAGATACGCAGTATTTT. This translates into CASSQRQGTDTQYF.

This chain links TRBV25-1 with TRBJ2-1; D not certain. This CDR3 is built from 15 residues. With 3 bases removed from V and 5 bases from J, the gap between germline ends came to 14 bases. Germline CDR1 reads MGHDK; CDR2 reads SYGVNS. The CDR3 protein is CASSDQWFTDNEQFF. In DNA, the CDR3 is TGTGCCAGCAGTGATCAATGGTTTACAGACAATGAGCAGTTCTTC. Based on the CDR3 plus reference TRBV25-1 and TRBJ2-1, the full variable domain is EADIYQTPRYLVIGTGKKITLECSQTMGHDKMYWYQQDPGMELHLIHYSYGVNSTEKGDLSSESTVSRIRTEHFPLTLESARPSHTSQYLCASSDQWFTDNEQFFGPGTRLTVL.

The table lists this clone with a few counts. CDR3 residues: CASSLVGPITGELFF. CDR3 nucleotides: TGTGCCAGCAGCTTAGTTGGGCCGATCACCGGGGAGCTGTTTTTT. This chain uses TRBV7-9 with TRBJ2-2; D gene unclear. Looked up from germline, CDR1 is SEHNR and CDR2 is FQNEAQ (reference sequence). This CDR3 region has 15 residues. V lost 1 base, J lost 4 bases, and 10 bases lay in between.

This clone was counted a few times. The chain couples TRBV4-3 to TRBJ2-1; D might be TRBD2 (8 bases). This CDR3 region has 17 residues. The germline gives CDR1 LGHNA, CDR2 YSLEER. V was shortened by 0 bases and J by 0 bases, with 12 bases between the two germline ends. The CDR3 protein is CASSQDGRGPSYNEQFF. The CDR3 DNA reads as TGCGCCAGCAGCCAAGACGGGAGGGGGCCCTCCTACAATGAGCAGTTCTTC.

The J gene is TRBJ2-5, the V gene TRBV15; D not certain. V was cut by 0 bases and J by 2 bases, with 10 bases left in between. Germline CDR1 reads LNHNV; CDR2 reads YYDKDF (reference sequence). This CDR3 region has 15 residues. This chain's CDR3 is CATSRDPAVQETQYF. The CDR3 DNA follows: TGTGCCACCAGCAGAGATCCTGCGGTTCAAGAGACCCAGTACTTC.

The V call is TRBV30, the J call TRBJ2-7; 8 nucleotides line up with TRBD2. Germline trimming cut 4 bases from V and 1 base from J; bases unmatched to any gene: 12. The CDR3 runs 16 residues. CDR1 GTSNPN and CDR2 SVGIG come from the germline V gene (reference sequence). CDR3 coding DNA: TGTGCCTGGACTCAACCCGGGACTAGGGGATCCTACGAGCAGTACTTC. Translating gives CAWTQPGTRGSYEQYF. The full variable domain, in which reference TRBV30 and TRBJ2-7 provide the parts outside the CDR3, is SQTIHQWPATLVQPVGSPLSLECTVEGTSNPNLYWYRQAAGRGLQLLFYSVGIGQISSEVPQNLSASRPQDRQFILSSKKLLLSDSGFYLCAWTQPGTRGSYEQYFGPGTRLTVT.

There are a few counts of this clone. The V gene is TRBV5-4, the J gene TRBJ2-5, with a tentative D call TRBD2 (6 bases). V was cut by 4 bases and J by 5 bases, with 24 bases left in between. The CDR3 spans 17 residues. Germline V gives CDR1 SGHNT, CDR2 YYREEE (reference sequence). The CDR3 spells CASSPPLSGRGGETQYF. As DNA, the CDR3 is TGTGCCAGCAGCCCCCCCTTGAGCGGGCGGGGCGGGGAGACCCAGTACTTC.

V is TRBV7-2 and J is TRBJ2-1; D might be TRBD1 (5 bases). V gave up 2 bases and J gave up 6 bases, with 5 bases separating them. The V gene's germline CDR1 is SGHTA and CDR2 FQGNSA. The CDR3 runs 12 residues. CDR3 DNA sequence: TGTGCCAGCAGCTTAAGGGGCAATGAGCAGTTCTTC. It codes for CASSLRGNEQFF. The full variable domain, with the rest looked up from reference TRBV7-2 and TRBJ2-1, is GAGVSQSPSNKVTEKGKDVELRCDPISGHTALYWYRQSLGQGLEFLIYFQGNSAPDKSGLPSDRFSAERTGGSVSTLTIQRTQQEDSAVYLCASSLRGNEQFFGPGTRLTVL.

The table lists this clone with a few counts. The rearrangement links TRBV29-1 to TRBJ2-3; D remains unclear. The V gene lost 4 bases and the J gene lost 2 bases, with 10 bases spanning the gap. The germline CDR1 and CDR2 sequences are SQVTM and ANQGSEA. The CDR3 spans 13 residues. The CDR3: CSVVSDNTDTQYF. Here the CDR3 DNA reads TGCAGCGTTGTTTCAGATAACACAGATACGCAGTATTTT.

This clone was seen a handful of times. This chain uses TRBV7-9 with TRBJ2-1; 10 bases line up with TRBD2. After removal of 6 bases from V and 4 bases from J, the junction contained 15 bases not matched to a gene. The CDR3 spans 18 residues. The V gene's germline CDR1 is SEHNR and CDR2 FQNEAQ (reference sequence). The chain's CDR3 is CASRRRTETSGIYNEQFF. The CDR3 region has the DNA TGTGCCAGCAGGCGCCGGACCGAAACTAGCGGGATATACAATGAGCAGTTCTTC.

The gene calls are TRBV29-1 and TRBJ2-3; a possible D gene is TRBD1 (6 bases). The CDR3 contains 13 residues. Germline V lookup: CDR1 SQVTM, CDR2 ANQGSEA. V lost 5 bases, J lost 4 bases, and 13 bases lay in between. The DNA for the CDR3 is TGCAGCGTTTTTCGAGGGGGAGCAGATACGCAGTATTTT. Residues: CSVFRGGADTQYF.

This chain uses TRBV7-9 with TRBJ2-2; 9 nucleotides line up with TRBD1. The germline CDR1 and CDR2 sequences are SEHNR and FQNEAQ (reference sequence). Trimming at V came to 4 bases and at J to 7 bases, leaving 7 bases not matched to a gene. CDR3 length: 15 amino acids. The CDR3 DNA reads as TGTGCCAGCAGCTCCTCACAGGGGGCTGGCGGGGAGCTGTTTTTT. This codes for CASSSSQGAGGELFF.

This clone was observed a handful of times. The DNA for the CDR3 is TGTGCCAGCCGGCCGGGTTGGGAAAAACTGTTTTTT. Amino acid sequence: CASRPGWEKLFF. The V gene is TRBV6-1, the J gene TRBJ1-4; the D is unclear. The germline V gene has CDR1 MNHNS and CDR2 SASEGT. Between the trimmed V and J ends, which lost 8 bases and 8 bases, there was a span of 12 bases. The CDR3 is 12 residues long.

DNA for the CDR3: TGCGCCAGCAGTAACGCGCTAGCCACAAATGAGCAGTTCTTC. It is translated as CASSNALATNEQFF. This rearrangement joins TRBV5-1 to TRBJ2-1, with a possible D match to TRBD2 (5 bases). Trimming left V 5 bases short and J 7 bases short, with 16 bases between. The CDR3 runs to 14 residues. The germline V gene has CDR1 SGHRS and CDR2 YFSETQ.

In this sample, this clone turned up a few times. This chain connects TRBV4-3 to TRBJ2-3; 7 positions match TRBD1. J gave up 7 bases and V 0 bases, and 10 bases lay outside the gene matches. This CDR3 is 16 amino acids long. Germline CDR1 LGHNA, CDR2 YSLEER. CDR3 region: CASSQDFDRVFHTQYF. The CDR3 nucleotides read TGCGCCAGCAGCCAAGATTTCGACAGGGTATTTCATACGCAGTATTTT.

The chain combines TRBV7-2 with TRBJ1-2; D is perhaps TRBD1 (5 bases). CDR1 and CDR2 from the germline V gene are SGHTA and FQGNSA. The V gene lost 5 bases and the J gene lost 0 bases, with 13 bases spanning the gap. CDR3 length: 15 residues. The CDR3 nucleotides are TGTGCCAGCAGCCAAAGGGGCAGACCTAACTATGGCTACACCTTC. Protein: CASSQRGRPNYGYTF.

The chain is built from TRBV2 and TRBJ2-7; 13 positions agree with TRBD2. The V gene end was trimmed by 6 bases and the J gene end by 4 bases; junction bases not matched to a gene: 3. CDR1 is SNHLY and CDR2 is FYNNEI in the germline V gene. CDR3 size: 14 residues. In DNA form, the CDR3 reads TGTGCCAGCAGACTAGCGGGGGGGAGTTACGAGCAGTACTTC. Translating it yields CASRLAGGSYEQYF.

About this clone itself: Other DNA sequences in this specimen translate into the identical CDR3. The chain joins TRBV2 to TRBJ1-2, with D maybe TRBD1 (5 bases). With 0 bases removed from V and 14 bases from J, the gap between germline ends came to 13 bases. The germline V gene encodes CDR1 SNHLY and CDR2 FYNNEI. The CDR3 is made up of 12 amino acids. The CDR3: CASSEARTGLTF. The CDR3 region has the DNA TGTGCCAGCAGTGAAGCGCGGACGGGACTGACCTTC.

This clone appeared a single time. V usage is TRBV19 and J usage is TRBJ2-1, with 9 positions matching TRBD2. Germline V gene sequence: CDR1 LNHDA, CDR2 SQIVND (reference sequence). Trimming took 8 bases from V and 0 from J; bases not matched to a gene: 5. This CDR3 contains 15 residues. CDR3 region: CASSSGTSSYNEQFF. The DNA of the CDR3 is TGTGCCAGTTCTAGCGGGACAAGCTCCTACAATGAGCAGTTCTTC.

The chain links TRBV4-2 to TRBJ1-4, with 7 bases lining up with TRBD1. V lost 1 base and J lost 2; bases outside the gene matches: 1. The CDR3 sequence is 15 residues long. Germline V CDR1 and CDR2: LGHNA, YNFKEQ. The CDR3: CASSQGQGTNEKLFF. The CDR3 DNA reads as TGTGCCAGCAGCCAAGGACAGGGCACTAATGAAAAACTGTTTTTT.